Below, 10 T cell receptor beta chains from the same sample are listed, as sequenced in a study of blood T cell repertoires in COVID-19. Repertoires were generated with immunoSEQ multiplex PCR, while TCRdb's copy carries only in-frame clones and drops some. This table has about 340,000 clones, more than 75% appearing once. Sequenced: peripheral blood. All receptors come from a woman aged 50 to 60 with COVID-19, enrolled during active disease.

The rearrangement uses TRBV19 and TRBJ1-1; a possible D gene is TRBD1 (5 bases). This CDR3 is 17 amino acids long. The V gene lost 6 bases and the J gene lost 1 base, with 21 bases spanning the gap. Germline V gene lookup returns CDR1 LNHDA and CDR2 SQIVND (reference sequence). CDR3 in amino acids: CASSKNGEVGANTEAFF. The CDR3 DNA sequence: TGTGCCAGTAGCAAAAACGGTGAAGTTGGGGCGAACACTGAAGCTTTCTTT.

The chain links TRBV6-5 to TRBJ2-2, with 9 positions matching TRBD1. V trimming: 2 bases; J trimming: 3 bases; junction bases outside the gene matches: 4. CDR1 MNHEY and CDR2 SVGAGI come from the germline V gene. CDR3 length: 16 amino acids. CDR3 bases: TGTGCCAGCAGTTACGTGGGGACAGGGTACACCGGGGAGCTGTTTTTT. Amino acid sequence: CASSYVGTGYTGELFF.

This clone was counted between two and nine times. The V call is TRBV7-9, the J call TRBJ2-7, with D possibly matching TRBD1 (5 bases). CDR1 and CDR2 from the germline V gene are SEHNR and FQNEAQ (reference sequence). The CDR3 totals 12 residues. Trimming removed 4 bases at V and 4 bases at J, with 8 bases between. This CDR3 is CASSYRPYEQYF. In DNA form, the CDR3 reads TGTGCCAGCAGCTACAGGCCGTACGAGCAGTACTTC.

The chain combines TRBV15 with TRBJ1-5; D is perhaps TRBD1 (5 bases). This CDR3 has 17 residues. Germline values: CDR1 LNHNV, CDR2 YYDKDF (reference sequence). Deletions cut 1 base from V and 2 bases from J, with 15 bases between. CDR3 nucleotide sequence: TGTGCCACCAGCAGAGTTCCCGGGGGATTCGGCAATCAGCCCCAGCATTTT. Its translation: CATSRVPGGFGNQPQHF.

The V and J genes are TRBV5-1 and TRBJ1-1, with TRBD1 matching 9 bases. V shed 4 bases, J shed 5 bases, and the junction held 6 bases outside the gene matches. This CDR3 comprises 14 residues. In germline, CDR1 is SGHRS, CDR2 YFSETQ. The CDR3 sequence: CASSTGQGRTEAFF. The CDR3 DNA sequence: TGCGCCAGCAGCACGGGACAGGGAAGGACTGAAGCTTTCTTT.

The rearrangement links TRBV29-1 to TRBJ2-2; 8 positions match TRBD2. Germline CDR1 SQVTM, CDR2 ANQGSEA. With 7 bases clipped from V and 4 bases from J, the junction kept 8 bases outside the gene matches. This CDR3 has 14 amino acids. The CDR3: CSARRGAGTGELFF. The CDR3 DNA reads TGCAGCGCCCGGCGGGGGGCCGGCACCGGGGAGCTGTTTTTT.

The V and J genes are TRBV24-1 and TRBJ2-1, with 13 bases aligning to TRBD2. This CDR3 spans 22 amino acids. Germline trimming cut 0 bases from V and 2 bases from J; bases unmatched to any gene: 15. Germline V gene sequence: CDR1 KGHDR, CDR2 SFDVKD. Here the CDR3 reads CATSDLRSRLAGGGRAYNEQFF. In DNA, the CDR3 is TGTGCCACCAGTGATTTGCGCTCCCGACTAGCGGGAGGAGGCCGAGCCTACAATGAGCAGTTCTTC.

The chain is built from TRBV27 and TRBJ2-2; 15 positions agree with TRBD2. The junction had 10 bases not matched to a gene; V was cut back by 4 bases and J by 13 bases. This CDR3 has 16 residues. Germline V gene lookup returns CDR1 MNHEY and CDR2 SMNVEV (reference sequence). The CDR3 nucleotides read TGTGCCAGCAGTTCATCCACGGGACTAGCGGGAGGTGGGCTGTTTTTT. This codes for CASSSSTGLAGGGLFF.

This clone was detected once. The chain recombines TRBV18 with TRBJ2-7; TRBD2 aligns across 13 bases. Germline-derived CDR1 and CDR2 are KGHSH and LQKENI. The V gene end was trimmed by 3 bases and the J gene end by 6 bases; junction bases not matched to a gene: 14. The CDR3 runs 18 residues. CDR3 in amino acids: CASSPQSLAGGPRGEQYF. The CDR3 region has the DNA TGTGCCAGCTCACCGCAGTCACTAGCGGGAGGGCCGCGAGGCGAGCAGTACTTC.

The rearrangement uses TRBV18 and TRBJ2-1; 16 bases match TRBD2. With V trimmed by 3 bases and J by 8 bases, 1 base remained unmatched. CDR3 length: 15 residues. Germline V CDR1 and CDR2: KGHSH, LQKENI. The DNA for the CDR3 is TGTGCCAGCTCACCGGGACTAGCGGGAGGGGATGAGCAGTTCTTC. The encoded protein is CASSPGLAGGDEQFF.